Shown below are 30 T cell receptor beta chains from a single sample sequenced in a study of human T cells and chemical hapten exposure. TCRdb recomputed calls from the RACE reads with MiXCR, one row per CDR3 protein. Among a few hundred thousand distinct CDR3 sequences listed, 5% to 6.5% were seen once. This sample's time point: pre-sensitization, week 0. The treatment here: therapeutic diphenylcyclopropenone sensitization with weekly scalp DPC. Sequenced here: whole blood, sampled in connection with sensitization to the hapten diphenylcyclopropenone (DPC). All receptors come from a woman aged 18-29 years with alopecia areata. Some clones in this sample may be carry-over from other donors' samples.

In its sample, this clonotype was seen many times. The chain carries TRBV12-3 or TRBV12-4 and TRBJ2-1; D ambiguous. This CDR3 is 14 amino acids long. V dropped 5 bases and J dropped 8 bases, with 16 bases sitting between them. The DNA of the CDR3 is TGTGCCAGCAGTCTATCTCAACCTTACGATGAGCAGTTCTTC. Its translation: CASSLSQPYDEQFF.

This clonotype occurred a few times. CDR3 bases: TGTGCCAGCAGGCAACAGGGGGCGAAAAACACTGAAGCTTTCTTT. Translating gives CASRQQGAKNTEAFF. The chain recombines TRBV6-1 with TRBJ1-1; TRBD1 agrees at 9 bases. This CDR3 region has 15 residues. V shed 6 bases and J 2 bases; nucleotides not matched to a gene: 7. Germline CDR1 and CDR2: MNHNS and SASEGT.

This rearrangement joins TRBV28 to TRBJ2-7, with a tentative D call TRBD2 (5 bases). V gave up 7 bases and J gave up 5 bases, with 18 bases separating them. CDR3 length: 14 amino acids. Germline V gene sequence: CDR1 MDHEN, CDR2 SYDVKM. This CDR3 is CASTPVRAENEQYF. The CDR3 DNA reads as TGTGCCAGCACCCCCGTGAGGGCGGAAAACGAGCAGTACTTC. Full variable domain (outside the CDR3, taken from reference TRBV28 and TRBJ2-7): DVKVTQSSRYLVKRTGEKVFLECVQDMDHENMFWYRQDPGLGLRLIYFSYDVKMKEKGDIPEGYSVSREKKERFSLILESASTNQTSMYLCASTPVRAENEQYFGPGTRLTVT.

J is TRBJ2-7 and V is TRBV4-1, with 10 bases identical to TRBD1. CDR1 is MGHRA and CDR2 is YSYEKL in the germline V gene. This CDR3 contains 17 residues. The J segment lost 1 base and the V segment lost 2 bases, leaving 8 bases of the junction unmatched. This chain's CDR3 is CASSQRGPGQGSYEQYF. CDR3 nucleotides: TGCGCCAGCAGCCAACGAGGACCGGGACAGGGGTCCTACGAGCAGTACTTC.

This clonotype was counted many times. The V and J genes are TRBV10-3 and TRBJ2-3, with D unclear. Looked up from germline, CDR1 is ENHRY and CDR2 is SYGVKD. Deletions cut 3 bases from V and 3 bases from J, with 4 bases between. This CDR3 has 12 residues. The CDR3 loop reads CAISDRTDTQYF. CDR3 sequence (DNA): TGTGCCATCAGTGACAGAACAGATACGCAGTATTTT.

As to this clonotype: A read error may be the cause here, since a much bigger clone is one base away. V and J are TRBV6-5 and TRBJ2-3, with D perhaps matching TRBD1 or TRBD2 (6 bases each). This CDR3 spans 14 amino acids. V dropped 9 bases and J dropped 4 bases, with 17 bases sitting between them. Per the germline V gene, CDR1 is MNHEY and CDR2 is SVGAGI. In DNA form, the CDR3 reads TGTGCCAGTTCTAACTTGGGGGGCTCAGATACGCAGTATTTT. Residues: CASSNLGGSDTQYF.

The chain uses TRBV18 and TRBJ1-4; D not resolved. The V and J ends lost 4 bases and 8 bases respectively, with 11 bases between them. In germline, CDR1 is KGHSH, CDR2 LQKENI. This CDR3 contains 13 residues. The chain's CDR3 is CASSRDTGEKLFF. The DNA for the CDR3 is TGTGCCAGCTCACGGGATACGGGAGAAAAACTGTTTTTT.

In this sample, this clonotype turned up a few times. This rearrangement joins TRBV27 to TRBJ1-5; D is uncertain. The germline V gene encodes CDR1 MNHEY and CDR2 SMNVEV (reference sequence). The CDR3 is 15 residues long. V was pared by 4 bases and J by 1 base, with 11 bases between. The DNA of the CDR3 is TGTGCCAGCAGTTCAGACGAAGAAAGCAATCAGCCCCAGCATTTT. This gives the protein CASSSDEESNQPQHF.

Written as DNA, the CDR3 is TGTGCCAGCTCACACCGACTCTACGAGCAGTACTTC. It yields the protein CASSHRLYEQYF. This chain joins TRBV18 and TRBJ2-7; the D is unclear. Trimming removed 4 bases at V and 3 bases at J, with 7 bases between. The CDR3 length is 12 residues. Per the germline V gene, CDR1 is KGHSH and CDR2 is LQKENI.

This clonotype was counted a few times. The genes are TRBV7-4 and TRBJ2-3, with a weak D call TRBD1 (6 bases). Germline CDR1 is SGHVT and CDR2 is SQSDAQ. Trimming stripped 1 base from V and 5 bases from J, with 13 bases between. CDR3 length: 15 amino acids. The CDR3 DNA is TGTGCCAGCAGCTTAGGATACAGACAGGTAGATACGCAGTATTTT. Its translation is CASSLGYRQVDTQYF.

This clonotype was observed at least ten times. J is TRBJ1-4 and V is TRBV5-4; 8 positions agree with TRBD1. J gave up 2 bases and V 4 bases, and 7 bases lay outside the gene matches. This CDR3 comprises 16 residues. From germline, CDR1 is SGHNT and CDR2 YYREEE (reference sequence). The chain's CDR3 is CASSGGQGGTNEKLFF. In DNA, the CDR3 is TGTGCCAGCAGCGGAGGACAGGGAGGCACTAATGAAAAACTGTTTTTT.

The CDR3 DNA sequence: TGTGCCAGCAGTTTGGGACAGGGTATGACAGATACGCAGTATTTT. Its translation: CASSLGQGMTDTQYF. This chain connects TRBV12-3 or TRBV12-4 to TRBJ2-3, with TRBD1 identical over 9 bases. V shed 3 bases, J shed 3 bases, and the junction held 4 bases outside the gene matches. This CDR3 is built from 15 residues.

This clonotype has only a few counts. This sequence joins TRBV7-9 and TRBJ2-7, with D perhaps given as TRBD1 or TRBD2 (5 bases each). Trimming shortened V by 5 bases and J by 4 bases, and 18 bases separated the two germline ends. Germline V gives CDR1 SEHNR, CDR2 FQNEAQ (reference sequence). The CDR3 runs 15 residues. The CDR3 here is CASSPYGTGNYEQYF. CDR3 nucleotides: TGTGCCAGCAGCCCATATGGGACGGGGAATTACGAGCAGTACTTC.

This clonotype was counted ten times or more. CDR3 DNA sequence: TGTGCCAGCAGCTTTACTGGGACAGCTAGCACAGATACGCAGTATTTT. Residues: CASSFTGTASTDTQYF. The chain employs TRBV6-5 and TRBJ2-3, with 7 nucleotides matching TRBD1. The germline CDR1 and CDR2 sequences are MNHEY and SVGAGI. Unmatched junction bases numbered 9, after V lost 6 bases and J lost 0 bases. The CDR3 runs to 16 residues.

The V call is TRBV7-9, the J call TRBJ1-2, with 7 bases that match TRBD1. The CDR3 has 14 residues. Trimming took 11 bases from V and 4 from J; bases not matched to a gene: 13. From germline, CDR1 is SEHNR and CDR2 FQNEAQ (reference sequence). Here the CDR3 reads CARGRGTDPYGYTF. CDR3 coding DNA: TGTGCCCGGGGGCGAGGGACAGACCCCTATGGCTACACCTTC.

This sequence joins TRBV5-1 and TRBJ2-2; D gene unclear. The germline gives CDR1 SGHRS, CDR2 YFSETQ. Trimming took off 4 bases at V and 0 bases at J, with 10 bases between the two ends. CDR3 length: 15 residues. The CDR3 sequence is CASSTRSANTGELFF. As DNA, the CDR3 is TGCGCCAGCAGCACAAGGTCCGCGAACACCGGGGAGCTGTTTTTT.

A note on this clonotype: A much more abundant neighbour one base away suggests this may be a read error. The chain links TRBV28 to TRBJ2-5; D might be TRBD1 or TRBD2, each matching 5 bases. The CDR3 contains 15 residues. The V end was cut by 7 bases, the J end by 7 bases, with 22 bases between. Germline V CDR1 and CDR2: MDHEN, SYDVKM. The CDR3 coding sequence is TGTGCCAGCACCACCATGAGGGGCCGCCACGGGACCCAGTACTTC. This translates into CASTTMRGRHGTQYF.

The chain uses TRBV5-1 and TRBJ2-3; TRBD1 is a possible D gene (6 bases). This CDR3 spans 17 amino acids. V was cut by 3 bases and J by 4 bases, with 21 bases left in between. CDR1 and CDR2 from the germline V gene are SGHRS and YFSETQ. This CDR3 reads CASSSGTRKVDADTQYF. Here the CDR3 DNA reads TGCGCCAGCAGCTCCGGGACACGGAAAGTGGACGCAGATACGCAGTATTTT.

This clonotype has at least ten counts. The rearrangement uses TRBV27 and TRBJ1-6; 8 bases fit TRBD1. Germline V gene data show CDR1 as MNHEY and CDR2 as SMNVEV (reference sequence). CDR3 length equals 14 residues. V shed 2 bases and J 9 bases; nucleotides not matched to a gene: 3. Here the CDR3 DNA reads TGTGCCAGCAGTTTAGCACAGGGGGGTTCACCCCTCCACTTT. It encodes CASSLAQGGSPLHF.

Many counts were recorded for this clonotype. The chain joins TRBV13 to TRBJ1-1; D perhaps matches TRBD1 (5 bases). The CDR3 loop spans 16 amino acids. Looked up from germline, CDR1 is PRHDT and CDR2 is FYEKMQ (reference sequence). V gave up 0 bases and J gave up 6 bases, with 17 bases separating them. The CDR3 sequence: CASSLGRDRSVAEAFF. CDR3 nucleotide sequence: TGTGCCAGCAGCTTAGGTCGCGACAGATCGGTCGCTGAAGCTTTCTTT.

This clonotype showed up many times. The chain is built from TRBV4-3 and TRBJ2-1, with TRBD2 matching over 7 bases. CDR1 is LGHNA, CDR2 YSLEER, per germline. Losses at the gene ends were 0 bases for V and 7 bases for J; bases not matched to a gene: 6. The CDR3 spans 15 residues. CDR3: CASSQEVWGGNEQFF. DNA of the CDR3: TGCGCCAGCAGCCAAGAAGTGTGGGGAGGGAATGAGCAGTTCTTC.

This clonotype was seen repeatedly, ten times or more. The rearrangement joins TRBV10-3 to TRBJ2-5; D perhaps matches TRBD2 (5 bases). This CDR3 has 16 residues. Germline V CDR1 and CDR2: ENHRY, SYGVKD. The V end lost 0 bases, the J end lost 5 bases, and 16 bases lay between the germline ends. CDR3 loop: CAISESAALLGETQYF. In nucleotides, the CDR3 is TGTGCCATCAGTGAGTCAGCGGCATTATTAGGGGAGACCCAGTACTTC.

This clonotype was found many times. The V call is TRBV27, the J call TRBJ2-3; TRBD2 might be the D (6 bases). V was trimmed by 6 bases and J by 1 base, leaving 11 bases between them. This CDR3 contains 14 residues. Germline V lookup: CDR1 MNHEY, CDR2 SMNVEV (reference sequence). CDR3 coding DNA: TGTGCCAGCAGCGGGAGCGGAGGCACAGATACGCAGTATTTT. Translating gives CASSGSGGTDTQYF.

This clonotype showed up just a few times. V usage is TRBV10-3 and J usage is TRBJ1-3; maybe TRBD1 (5 bases). V was trimmed by 2 bases and J by 0 bases, leaving 11 bases between them. CDR1 and CDR2 (germline): ENHRY, SYGVKD. This CDR3 contains 16 residues. The CDR3 DNA follows: TGTGCCATCAGTGAGCCGGGACGGACCTCTGGAAACACCATATATTTT. Residues: CAISEPGRTSGNTIYF.

The gene calls are TRBV24-1 and TRBJ1-2; D is possibly TRBD1 (5 bases). This CDR3 is 14 amino acids long. CDR1 is KGHDR and CDR2 is SFDVKD in the germline V gene. Trimming removed 4 bases at V and 0 bases at J, with 8 bases between. CDR3 sequence reads: CATSDPTANYGYTF. The DNA of the CDR3 is TGTGCCACCAGTGACCCGACAGCTAACTATGGCTACACCTTC.

This clonotype was counted at least ten times. The rearrangement uses TRBV18 and TRBJ1-1; 8 bases line up with TRBD1. CDR3 length equals 15 residues. CDR1 KGHSH and CDR2 LQKENI come from the germline V gene. The trim removed 3 bases at V and 7 bases at J, leaving 10 bases unmatched. CDR3 residues: CASSPLTGELNEAFF. DNA of the CDR3: TGTGCCAGCTCACCCCTGACAGGGGAATTGAATGAAGCTTTCTTT.

This chain uses TRBV12-3 or TRBV12-4 with TRBJ1-5, with 9 bases matching TRBD1. J gave up 1 base and V 3 bases, and 1 base lay outside the gene matches. CDR3 length: 15 amino acids. The CDR3 region has the DNA TGTGCCAGCAGTTTCGACAGGGGGAGCAATCAGCCCCAGCATTTT. It encodes CASSFDRGSNQPQHF.

In this sample, this clonotype turned up many times. The chain uses TRBV6-2 or TRBV6-3 and TRBJ2-1, with 13 bases identical to TRBD2. Looked up from germline, CDR1 is MNHEY and CDR2 is SVGEGT. The CDR3 loop spans 16 amino acids. With 6 bases clipped from V and 6 bases from J, the junction kept 8 bases outside the gene matches. The CDR3 DNA follows: TGTGCCAGCAGGACATCACTAGCGGGGGGGCCCAATGAGCAGTTCTTC. Residues: CASRTSLAGGPNEQFF.

This clonotype was counted a single time. This may be a read error, as it is one base from a much larger clone. Here the CDR3 omits its conserved ending phenylalanine or tryptophan, so a read error is the likely source. The V and J genes are TRBV3-1 and TRBJ2-3; D gene uncertain. Germline values: CDR1 LGHDT, CDR2 YNNKEL (reference sequence). Trimming cost V 0 bases and J 6 bases, with 10 bases left between them. This CDR3 has 14 amino acids. DNA of the CDR3: TGTGCCAGCAGCCAAGAACCTAGTGCGGATACGCAGTATTAT. Its protein is CASSQEPSADTQYY.

This clonotype was detected many times. The V and J genes are TRBV7-2 and TRBJ2-5; weak D call: TRBD2 (6 bases). Germline V lookup: CDR1 SGHTA, CDR2 FQGNSA. Trimming left V 11 bases short and J 2 bases short, with 9 bases between. This CDR3 is built from 11 residues. CDR3 sequence (DNA): TGTGCCCGGAGGGAGCAAGAGACCCAGTACTTC. It translates to CARREQETQYF.